Below are 15 T cell receptor beta chains sequenced from a single sample in a study of cytomegalovirus exposure and HLA in healthy donors. Use of 60 Vbeta and 13 Jbeta primers characterized the PCR. Sequenced by immunoSEQ multiplex PCR; TCRdb stores in-frame clones only, minus some. Among 100,000 or so clones listed, roughly 76% were seen once. Sequencing input: PBMCs. These receptors were collected from a man aged 50 or older in good health and CMV-seronegative.

This clone has just a few counts. The chain carries TRBV28 and TRBJ1-6; TRBD1 matches at 8 bases. The CDR3 length is 18 residues. The V and J ends lost 2 bases and 2 bases, in that order; junction bases with no gene match: 8. Germline V gives CDR1 MDHEN, CDR2 SYDVKM. CDR3 loop: CASSLRTGLSPYNSPLHF. CDR3 sequence (DNA): TGTGCCAGCAGTTTACGGACAGGGTTGTCTCCCTATAATTCACCCCTCCACTTT.

The chain couples TRBV7-9 to TRBJ2-2; 7 bases align to TRBD2. The germline CDR1 and CDR2 sequences are SEHNR and FQNEAQ (reference sequence). The trim removed 5 bases at V and 6 bases at J, leaving 9 bases unmatched. This CDR3 contains 15 residues. The chain's CDR3 is CASSPTSWAPGELFF. CDR3 coding DNA: TGTGCCAGCAGCCCGACTAGCTGGGCGCCCGGGGAGCTGTTTTTT.

The rearrangement joins TRBV28 to TRBJ2-7, with D hard to call. Germline CDR1 and CDR2: MDHEN and SYDVKM. The CDR3 has 13 residues. Trimming cost V 2 bases and J 2 bases, with 7 bases left between them. Here the CDR3 DNA reads TGTGCCAGCAGTTTAGCTGGAGCCTACGAGCAGTACTTC. It encodes CASSLAGAYEQYF.

As for this clone: The junction departs from the called germline gene at one end, perhaps through a read error. The same CDR3 can be traced to other DNA sequences in this sample. The V gene is TRBV27, the J gene TRBJ1-1, with 9 positions matching TRBD1. Germline-derived CDR1 and CDR2 are MNHEY and SMNVEV (reference sequence). The CDR3 consists of 15 residues. The CDR3 here is CASRQGALTNTEAFF. CDR3 in DNA: TGTGCCAGCAGACAGGGGGCGTTGACGAACACTGAAGCTTTCTTC.

On this clone: Mismatch with germline at one junction end may stem from a read error. V is TRBV7-9 and J is TRBJ1-1, with a tentative D call TRBD1 (6 bases). CDR1 SEHNR and CDR2 FQNEAQ come from the germline V gene (reference sequence). The CDR3 extends over 12 amino acids. As DNA, the CDR3 is TGTTCCAGCAGCTTAGGGACACGTGAAGCTTTCTTT. It specifies CSSSLGTREAFF.

This rearrangement joins TRBV6-6 to TRBJ1-4, with D possibly being TRBD1 (6 bases). The ends were cut back, 0 bases at V and 7 bases at J, with 9 bases in the middle. Germline V gene sequence: CDR1 MNHNY, CDR2 SVGAGI (reference sequence). The CDR3 has 14 amino acids. CDR3 protein: CASSYSRGIEKLFF. The CDR3 DNA follows: TGTGCCAGCAGTTACTCGAGGGGGATTGAAAAACTGTTTTTT.

This rearrangement joins TRBV29-1 to TRBJ1-1; TRBD1 agrees at 8 bases. Germline values: CDR1 SQVTM, CDR2 ANQGSEA. Trimming at V came to 7 bases and at J to 5 bases, leaving 9 bases not matched to a gene. The CDR3 sequence is 13 residues long. CDR3 residues: CSAGGGIGTEAFF. In DNA form, the CDR3 reads TGCAGCGCAGGGGGCGGGATAGGGACTGAAGCTTTCTTT.

The chain joins TRBV5-1 to TRBJ1-1; TRBD1 matches 8 bases. CDR3 length equals 15 residues. V lost 4 bases, J lost 9 bases, and 14 bases stayed unmatched. The germline V gene encodes CDR1 SGHRS and CDR2 YFSETQ. The CDR3 sequence: CASSDGTRGTGQAFF. CDR3 nucleotides: TGCGCCAGCAGCGATGGGACCAGAGGGACAGGACAAGCTTTCTTT.

The chain carries TRBV5-1 and TRBJ1-3, with 8 positions matching TRBD1. The CDR3 is 15 residues long. V was pared by 4 bases and J by 1 base, with 4 bases of the junction left unmatched. Germline V gene lookup returns CDR1 SGHRS and CDR2 YFSETQ. The CDR3 region has the DNA TGCGCCAGCAGCCCGGGACAGGCATCTGGAAACACCATATATTTT. This sequence encodes CASSPGQASGNTIYF.

The chain employs TRBV6-4 and TRBJ1-2; perhaps TRBD1 as D (5 bases). V lost 11 bases, J lost 8 bases, and 24 bases lay in between. Germline CDR1 is MRHNA and CDR2 is SNTAGT. The CDR3 contains 14 residues. The CDR3 DNA reads as TGTGCCCGCCCCGGGGCGGGGCCCGACGGGGGCTACACCTTC. This gives the protein CARPGAGPDGGYTF.

This sequence joins TRBV15 and TRBJ1-2; possible D gene TRBD1, 6 bases. CDR3 size: 16 residues. Germline assignment: CDR1 LNHNV and CDR2 YYDKDF (reference sequence). V was clipped by 3 bases and J by 3 bases, with 17 bases between them. The CDR3: CATSSPRGREHYGYTF. The DNA of the CDR3 is TGTGCCACCAGCAGCCCCAGGGGAAGGGAACACTATGGCTACACCTTC.

The chain links TRBV14 to TRBJ2-5; TRBD2 might be the D (6 bases). The J call may be mistaken, given a closer DNA end match to TRBJ2-7. Germline CDR1 SGHDN, CDR2 FVKESK. This CDR3 is built from 16 residues. CDR3 in DNA: TGTGCCAGCAGCCCCCCGGGTAGGAGAGGGACTTACGAGCAGTACTTC. Translating gives CASSPPGRRGTYEQYF.

This clone was picked up a small number of times. V gene TRBV11-3 combines with J gene TRBJ2-1, with no clear D. The CDR3 loop spans 18 amino acids. The germline V gene has CDR1 SGHNT and CDR2 YENEEA. Trimming removed 2 bases at V and 0 bases at J, with 17 bases between. Here the CDR3 DNA reads TGTGCCAGCAGCTTACCAGAAGACATACAACGCTCCTACAATGAGCAGTTCTTC. It translates to CASSLPEDIQRSYNEQFF.

Note on this clone: At one of its ends the junction is not consistent with the germline gene, which may arise from a read error. The chain is built from TRBV7-9 and TRBJ2-2, with D possibly matching TRBD1 (5 bases). The CDR3 totals 17 residues. Germline V CDR1 and CDR2: SEHNR, FQNEAQ (reference sequence). CDR3 loop: CASSLASLSGFTRELFF. CDR3 nucleotides: TGTGCCAGCAGCTTAGCGTCTCTATCAGGGTTCACCAGGGAGCTGTTTTTT. Based on the CDR3 plus reference TRBV7-9 and TRBJ2-2, the full variable domain is DTGVSQNPRHKITKRGQNVTFRCDPISEHNRLYWYRQTLGQGPEFLTYFQNEAQLEKSRLLSDRFSAERPKGSFSTLEIQRTEQGDSAMYLCASSLASLSGFTRELFFGEGSRLTVL.

This clone was observed a few times. V gene TRBV2 combines with J gene TRBJ2-3; 11 positions agree with TRBD2. Germline values: CDR1 SNHLY, CDR2 FYNNEI. V shed 5 bases, J shed 11 bases, and the junction held 9 bases outside the gene matches. The CDR3 has 14 amino acids. CDR3 sequence (DNA): TGTGCCAGCAGTTCGGGATCTCTAGCGGGAGGGCAGTATTTT. It codes for CASSSGSLAGGQYF.